This TCR beta chain comes out of a study of follicular helper T cells after annual influenza vaccination. Study-level findings and limits: Each annual vaccination recalled recurring oligoclonal ICOS+CD38+ cTfh clonotypes.

Germline V gene sequence: CDR1 SGHRS, CDR2 YFSETQ. The CDR3 is made up of 16 amino acids. V lost 0 bases, J lost 0 bases, and 13 bases lay in between. This clone was recorded only once. Its antigen is still unknown. Specified time point: 2014-2015 season, pre-vaccination. TCRB sequencing was done at Survey resolution level. Some clones are missing from TCRdb's copy, which holds only in-frame ones; the method was immunoSEQ multiplex PCR. This sample has more than 10,000 clones, with more than 65% found just once. The sequence derives from an adult who received the influenza vaccine. The chain links TRBV5-1 to TRBJ2-7, with D maybe TRBD1 (5 bases). The sequencing used CXCR5- memory CD4+ T cells sorted from blood, collected on the day of influenza vaccination. The CDR3 DNA sequence: TGCGCCAGCAGCTTGGAGGGGTCAGCAGTCTCCTACGAGCAGTACTTC. Its protein product is CASSLEGSAVSYEQYF.